One TCR beta chain is described in this entry. Its cognate antigen is unknown. Follow-up blood was drawn about 14 weeks, roughly three months, after antiretroviral therapy began. No cell fractionation was done, so the repertoire covers all unsorted peripheral blood T cells. An approximately 2.6 ml peripheral blood sample was taken for RNA. The data derive from a study of HIV-infected patients and healthy controls. General study findings and limits: With just sixteen HIV-infected individuals processed, the findings' generality was considered strongly limited.

cDNA was made from 500 ng RNA using alpha and beta constant primers. Using multiplexing indices, alpha and beta chain libraries were generated apart by chain-specific third strand synthesis. The library had 12-nucleotide molecular identifiers formed by two random hexamers joined together. TCRdb ran MiXCR on the 5' RACE reads and lists one entry per CDR3 protein. The table records 5,000 to 6,000 distinct CDR3 sequences, 8.5% to 9% of them present only once. The receptor was derived from an adult with HIV infection. The sequenced sample was blood, obtained during antiretroviral therapy.

The CDR3 DNA sequence: TGTGCCAGCAGCTTGCAGGGGCCGAACTATGGCTACACCTTC. It codes for CASSLQGPNYGYTF. The V and J genes are TRBV5-6 and TRBJ1-2; the D gene is possibly TRBD1 (6 bases). This CDR3 has 14 amino acids. Trimming cost V 1 base and J 2 bases, with 9 bases left between them. Germline CDR1 and CDR2: SGHDT and YYEEEE.